Sequencing of this TCR beta chain was carried out in a study of CD8 T cells in Susac syndrome. V was shortened by 6 bases and J by 2 bases, with 17 bases between the two germline ends. The CDR3 has 15 amino acids. The authors reverse transcribed roughly 0.5 to 1 ug RNA with random hexamers. Amplification of TCR beta CDR3 by immunoSEQ multiplex PCR spanned 54 Vbeta and 13 Jbeta. TCRdb called the immunoSEQ multiplex PCR reads again in MiXCR, with one record for every CDR3 protein. The profile shows 69,000 or so distinct CDR3 sequences, approximately 95% of them singletons. The source of this sequence is a human donor in good health. The V call is TRBV12-3 or TRBV12-4, the J call TRBJ2-7, with D possibly matching TRBD2 (5 bases). The sequencing sample was made of CD8+ T cells from PBMCs. The CDR3 nucleotides are TGTGCCAGCAGCTTGGCGGGCCACGAGACCTACGAGCAGTACTTC. Encoded protein: CASSLAGHETYEQYF.